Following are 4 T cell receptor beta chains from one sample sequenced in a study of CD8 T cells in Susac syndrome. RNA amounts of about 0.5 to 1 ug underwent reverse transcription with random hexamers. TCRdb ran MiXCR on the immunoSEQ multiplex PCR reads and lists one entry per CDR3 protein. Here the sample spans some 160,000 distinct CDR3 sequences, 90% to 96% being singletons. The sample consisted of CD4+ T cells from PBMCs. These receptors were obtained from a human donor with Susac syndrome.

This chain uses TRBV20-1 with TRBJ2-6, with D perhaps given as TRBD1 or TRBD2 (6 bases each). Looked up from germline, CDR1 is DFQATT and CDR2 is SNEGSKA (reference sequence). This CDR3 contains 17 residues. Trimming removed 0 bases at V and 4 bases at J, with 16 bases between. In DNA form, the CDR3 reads TGCAGTGCTAGAGATCGGCGAAGGGGGGAAGGGGCCAACGTCCTGACTTTC. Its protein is CSARDRRRGEGANVLTF.

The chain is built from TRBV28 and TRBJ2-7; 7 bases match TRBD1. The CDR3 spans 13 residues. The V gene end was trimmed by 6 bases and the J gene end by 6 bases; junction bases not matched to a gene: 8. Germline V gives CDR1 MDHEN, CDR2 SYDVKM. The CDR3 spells CASSRQGLVEQYF. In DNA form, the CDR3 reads TGTGCCAGCAGCCGACAGGGTCTGGTCGAGCAGTACTTC. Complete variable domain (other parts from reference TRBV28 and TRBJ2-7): DVKVTQSSRYLVKRTGEKVFLECVQDMDHENMFWYRQDPGLGLRLIYFSYDVKMKEKGDIPEGYSVSREKKERFSLILESASTNQTSMYLCASSRQGLVEQYFGPGTRLTVT.

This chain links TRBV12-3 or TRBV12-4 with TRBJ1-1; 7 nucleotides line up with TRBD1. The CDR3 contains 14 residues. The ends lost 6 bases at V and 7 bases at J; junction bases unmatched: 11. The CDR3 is CASRGTGERGEAFF. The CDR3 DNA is TGTGCCAGCAGGGGAACAGGGGAAAGGGGTGAAGCTTTCTTT.

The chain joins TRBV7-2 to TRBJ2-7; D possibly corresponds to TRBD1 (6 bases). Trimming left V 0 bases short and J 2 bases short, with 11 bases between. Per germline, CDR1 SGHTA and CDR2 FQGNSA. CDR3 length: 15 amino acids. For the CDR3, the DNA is TGTGCCAGCAGCTTAGCCCGGGACATCCCCTACGAGCAGTACTTC. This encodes CASSLARDIPYEQYF.